The 19 T cell receptor beta chains below were found in one sample sequenced in a study of blood T cell repertoires in COVID-19. Only in-frame clones appear in the TCRdb table, and some are missing; sequencing was by immunoSEQ multiplex PCR. The table shows roughly 250,000 clones, with 84% occurring only once. Input material: peripheral blood. The receptor set was obtained from a person in their 70s with COVID-19, enrolled during active disease.

In its sample, this clone was seen once. The J gene is TRBJ1-1, the V gene TRBV6-5; 11 nucleotides align to TRBD1. J lost 3 bases, V lost 7 bases, and 4 bases had no gene match. Germline-derived CDR1 and CDR2 are MNHEY and SVGAGI. The CDR3 is made up of 14 amino acids. Here the CDR3 reads CASTGTGGDTEAFF. The CDR3 DNA reads as TGTGCCAGCACCGGGACAGGGGGTGACACTGAAGCTTTCTTT.

The gene calls are TRBV6-2 or TRBV6-3 and TRBJ2-7, with 9 bases identical to TRBD1. J was trimmed by 7 bases and V by 5 bases; bases with no gene match: 12. This CDR3 region has 15 residues. CDR1 and CDR2 (germline): MNHEY, SVGEGT. The DNA for the CDR3 is TGTGCCAGCAGTCCCTGGGGACAGGGTCTCGCTGAGCAGTACTTC. It codes for CASSPWGQGLAEQYF.

This clone was detected only once. The chain uses TRBV21-1 and TRBJ2-7; the D segment call TRBD2 is taken from the table without a DNA check. TRBV21-1 is annotated as a pseudogene. This CDR3 region has 15 residues. The CDR3 protein is CASSKALGCSYEQYF. Written as DNA, the CDR3 is TGTGCCAGCAGCAAAGCTCTAGGATGCTCCTACGAGCAGTACTTC.

The gene calls are TRBV7-2 and TRBJ2-7; possible D gene TRBD2, 6 bases. The CDR3 runs to 13 residues. CDR1 is SGHTA and CDR2 is FQGNSA in the germline V gene. Trimming pared 0 bases from V and 9 bases from J, leaving 12 bases between. The DNA for the CDR3 is TGTGCCAGCAGCTTAGCGGGGGACTCTGGGCAGTACTTC. Its translation is CASSLAGDSGQYF.

J is TRBJ2-3 and V is TRBV10-3; 10 bases align to TRBD2. Trimming at V came to 6 bases and at J to 0 bases, leaving 9 bases not matched to a gene. Germline lookup yields CDR1 ENHRY and CDR2 SYGVKD. The CDR3 has 17 amino acids. CDR3 nucleotides: TGTGCCATCAGGGGAGCCCTAGCGGGGGAAAGCACAGATACGCAGTATTTT. As protein: CAIRGALAGESTDTQYF.

The rearrangement joins TRBV5-1 to TRBJ2-1; perhaps TRBD2 as D (5 bases). CDR1 and CDR2 (germline): SGHRS, YFSETQ. The CDR3 runs 15 residues. V was shortened by 0 bases and J by 6 bases, with 13 bases between the two germline ends. The CDR3 is CASSLEDLRGNEQFF. CDR3 nucleotide sequence: TGCGCCAGCAGCTTGGAGGACTTACGGGGCAATGAGCAGTTCTTC.

The CDR3 loop reads CAWYKQNSPLHF. The CDR3 DNA sequence: TGTGCCTGGTATAAGCAAAATTCACCCCTCCACTTT. The V gene is TRBV30, the J gene TRBJ1-6; no clear D. The CDR3 totals 12 residues. V shed 5 bases and J shed 7 bases, with 9 bases lying between them. Germline CDR1 and CDR2: GTSNPN and SVGIG (reference sequence).

A single count supports this clone. The chain joins TRBV6-6 to TRBJ1-6; the match to TRBD1 covers 7 bases. There are 14 residues in the CDR3. Germline V gene sequence: CDR1 MNHNY, CDR2 SVGAGI (reference sequence). With 4 bases clipped from V and 11 bases from J, the junction kept 8 bases outside the gene matches. This CDR3 is CASSSNDRVTPLHF. DNA for the CDR3: TGTGCCAGCAGTTCCAATGACAGGGTGACACCCCTCCACTTT.

The chain has TRBV10-3 and TRBJ1-3; D remains unclear. The CDR3 has 15 amino acids. CDR1 and CDR2 (germline): ENHRY, SYGVKD. The V and J ends lost 0 bases and 4 bases respectively, with 10 bases between them. The CDR3, as DNA: TGTGCCATCAGTGAGTCGCGGGTATTGGGAAACACCATATATTTT. This encodes CAISESRVLGNTIYF.

The J gene is TRBJ2-5, the V gene TRBV6-5; perhaps TRBD1 as D (6 bases). This CDR3 has 11 residues. Germline CDR1 and CDR2: MNHEY and SVGAGI. The V end lost 8 bases, the J end lost 2 bases, and 6 bases lay between the germline ends. The CDR3 DNA sequence: TGTGCCAGCCAGGGGCAAGAGACCCAGTACTTC. Encoded protein: CASQGQETQYF.

This sequence joins TRBV13 and TRBJ1-4, with 11 positions matching TRBD1. CDR1 is PRHDT and CDR2 is FYEKMQ in the germline V gene (reference sequence). The CDR3 covers 17 residues. V dropped 5 bases and J dropped 7; count of bases not matched to a gene: 12. The CDR3 loop is CASSPRTGGLFSEKLFF. CDR3 in DNA: TGTGCCAGCAGCCCGCGGACAGGGGGCTTGTTTAGTGAAAAACTGTTTTTT.

This chain joins TRBV6-5 and TRBJ2-1; D is undetermined. V was clipped by 0 bases and J by 2 bases, with 8 bases between them. CDR3 length equals 15 residues. Looked up from germline, CDR1 is MNHEY and CDR2 is SVGAGI. The CDR3 DNA follows: TGTGCCAGCAGTTACTCGCTGCTAGCCTACAATGAGCAGTTCTTC. It codes for CASSYSLLAYNEQFF.

The genes are TRBV20-1 and TRBJ2-7; 15 positions match TRBD2. Per germline, CDR1 DFQATT and CDR2 SNEGSKA (reference sequence). The CDR3 length is 18 residues. After removal of 3 bases from V and 3 bases from J, the junction contained 12 bases not matched to a gene. Written as DNA, the CDR3 is TGCAGTGCTAGTGGGGGACTAGCGGGGGGCCAAATACTCTACGAGCAGTACTTC. Translated: CSASGGLAGGQILYEQYF.

This chain uses TRBV6-6 with TRBJ2-5, with TRBD1 as a possible D gene (5 bases). The V end was cut by 8 bases, the J end by 1 base, with 8 bases between. The CDR3 is 12 amino acids. CDR1 MNHNY and CDR2 SVGAGI come from the germline V gene (reference sequence). The CDR3 DNA is TGTGCCAGCGGGCAGGGCCAAGAGACCCAGTACTTC. It is translated as CASGQGQETQYF.

The V and J genes are TRBV10-2 and TRBJ2-7; TRBD1 aligns across 7 bases. The CDR3 is made up of 17 amino acids. V dropped 3 bases and J dropped 6; count of bases not matched to a gene: 17. Germline values: CDR1 WSHSY, CDR2 SAAADI. CDR3 coding DNA: TGCGCCAGCAGTGATACGACGATCCGGGACAGATTAGGCGAGCAGTACTTC. Its protein product is CASSDTTIRDRLGEQYF.

The chain employs TRBV9 and TRBJ1-3; TRBD1 agrees at 7 bases. Germline CDR1 is SGDLS and CDR2 is YYNGEE. Trimming cost V 7 bases and J 0 bases; bases outside gene matches: 4. This CDR3 has 14 amino acids. CDR3 DNA: TGTGCCAGCCGACAGGGAGACTCTGGAAACACCATATATTTT. Protein product: CASRQGDSGNTIYF. The full variable domain, its missing parts supplied by reference TRBV9 and TRBJ1-3, is DSGVTQTPKHLITATGQRVTLRCSPRSGDLSVYWYQQSLDQGLQFLIQYYNGEERAKGNILERFSAQQFPDLHSELNLSSLELGDSALYFCASRQGDSGNTIYFGEGSWLTVV.

The rearrangement uses TRBV7-8 and TRBJ2-7; 7 nucleotides line up with TRBD1. The CDR3 loop spans 17 amino acids. V lost 1 base and J lost 6; bases outside the gene matches: 15. The germline gives CDR1 SGHVS, CDR2 FQNEAQ. The CDR3 spells CASSLGSGAGGSIEQYF. The DNA of the CDR3 is TGTGCCAGCAGCTTAGGGTCTGGGGCAGGGGGTTCCATCGAGCAGTACTTC.

The chain joins TRBV6-6 to TRBJ2-7; D perhaps matches TRBD2 (5 bases). This CDR3 has 15 amino acids. From germline, CDR1 is MNHNY and CDR2 SVGAGI (reference sequence). V was cut by 2 bases and J by 0 bases, with 11 bases left in between. CDR3 sequence reads: CASSYQTGSSYEQYF. The CDR3 bases are TGTGCCAGCAGTTACCAGACGGGGAGCTCCTACGAGCAGTACTTC.

The chain uses TRBV4-3 and TRBJ2-1; tentative D call: TRBD1 (5 bases). Germline V gene sequence: CDR1 LGHNA, CDR2 YSLEER. V gave up 1 base and J gave up 4 bases, with 11 bases separating them. This CDR3 has 15 amino acids. CDR3 amino acids: CASSQGRVGYNEQFF. CDR3 sequence (DNA): TGCGCCAGCAGCCAAGGCAGGGTCGGATACAATGAGCAGTTCTTC.